Listed below are T cell receptor beta chains from one sample, sequenced in a study of CD8 T cells in Susac syndrome. TCRdb analysed the immunoSEQ multiplex PCR reads with MiXCR anew, one entry per CDR3 protein. The data show roughly 300,000 distinct CDR3 sequences, around 83% seen once. Input material: CD8+ T cells from PBMCs. The source of these receptors is a human donor with multiple sclerosis. The CDR3 runs from the conserved cysteine through the conserved F or W. D genes are given only for firm matches. For some rows the clone size is stated as once, few or many, or as a class when expanded; others skip it.

>TRBJ2-1|TRBV7-9|once|NA
TGTGCCAGCGGCTACCCCCTCCATGAGCAGTTCTTC
CASGYPLHEQFF
>TRBJ2-3|TRBV10-3|NA|TRBD2
TGTGCCATCTCGATCTACCGTAGCGGGAGGGTCACAGATACGCAGTATTTT
CAISIYRSGRVTDTQYF
>TRBJ1-6|TRBV15|NA|NA
TGTGCCACTAGACCCGGGACACCGATTAATTCACCCCTCCACTTT
CATRPGTPINSPLHF
>TRBJ2-7|TRBV5-1|NA|NA
TGCGCCAGCAGCATAAGACAGGCCCCCAATTTGTACGAGCAGTACTTC
CASSIRQAPNLYEQYF
>TRBJ2-2|TRBV3-1|NA|TRBD2
TGTGCCAGCAGCCGTTGGACTAGCGGGACTCTCACCGGGGAGCTGTTTTTT
CASSRWTSGTLTGELFF
>TRBJ2-5|TRBV7-9|NA|NA
TGTGCCAGCAGCTCCCGGGGCGGACGGGAAGAGACCCAGTACTTC
CASSSRGGREETQYF
>TRBJ2-7|TRBV20-1|NA|TRBD2
TGCAGTGGGACTAGCGGACCCTACGAGCAGTACTTC
CSGTSGPYEQYF
>TRBJ1-5|TRBV28|NA|NA
TGTGCCAGCAGTTTCACGTGGAATCAGCCCCAGCATTTT
CASSFTWNQPQHF
>TRBJ2-7|TRBV13|NA|NA
TGTGCCAGCAGCCCACCCATAGGGCTGAGCTTTGGGGAGCAGTACTTC
CASSPPIGLSFGEQYF
>TRBJ2-2|TRBV13|few|NA
TGTGCCAGCAGCTTAGGTCGACGGGAGCTGTTTTTT
CASSLGRRELFF
>TRBJ2-7|TRBV18|NA|TRBD2
TGTGCCAGCTCCCACGCAGCGGGAGCCTACGAGCAGTACTTC
CASSHAAGAYEQYF
>TRBJ2-7|TRBV4-2|NA|TRBD1
TGTGCCAGCAGCCAAGTCGGGACAGGGATCTACGAGCAGTACTTC
CASSQVGTGIYEQYF
>TRBJ2-7|TRBV5-1|NA|NA
TGCGCCAGCAGCTATCGTTCGAACTACGAGCAGTACTTC
CASSYRSNYEQYF
>TRBJ2-7|TRBV28|NA|TRBD1
TGTGCCAGCAGCCCTGTGGACAGGGGGTTTGGGGAGCAGTACTTC
CASSPVDRGFGEQYF
>TRBJ1-4|TRBV12-3/TRBV12-4|NA|NA
TGTGCCAGCAGTTTCGCCCAGGACGTCAGAGAAAAACTGTTTTTT
CASSFAQDVREKLFF
>TRBJ2-1|TRBV27|NA|TRBD1
TGTGCCAGCAGTTTCCGAACAGGACAGGGTCCACGCAATGAGCAGTTCTTC
CASSFRTGQGPRNEQFF
>TRBJ2-1|TRBV10-3|NA|TRBD1
TGTGCCATCAGTGAGTGGACAGGCCGGAACTCTGAGCAGTTCTTC
CAISEWTGRNSEQFF
>TRBJ1-1|TRBV9|NA|NA
TGTGCCAGCAGCGCCCAGGGGTACACTGAAGCTTTCTTT
CASSAQGYTEAFF
>TRBJ1-1|TRBV5-1|NA|NA
TGCGCCAGCAGCTTGGATAGTCAGGACGAAGCTTTCTTT
CASSLDSQDEAFF
>TRBJ2-1|TRBV7-9|few|TRBD2
TGTGCCAGCAGCTCAAACATTGGACTAGCGGATTACAATGAGCAGTTCTTC
CASSSNIGLADYNEQFF
>TRBJ2-7|TRBV6-1|NA|NA
TGTGCCAGCAGCCCCGGGATCTCCTACGAGCAGTACTTC
CASSPGISYEQYF
>TRBJ1-2|TRBV6-1|NA|TRBD1
TGTGCCAGCAGTGACCAGGGACAGGTCTATGGCTACACCTTC
CASSDQGQVYGYTF
>TRBJ2-1|TRBV28|NA|TRBD2
TGTGCCACCCGGCGGCGGGAGGGCCTGAATGAGCAGTTCTTC
CATRRREGLNEQFF
>TRBJ2-2|TRBV5-5|NA|NA
TGTGCCAGCAGCGCGAATAGGGGAGCCGGGGAGCTGTTTTTT
CASSANRGAGELFF
>TRBJ1-1|TRBV2|NA|NA
TGTGCCAGCCCAGGGCAGAACACTGAAGCTTTCTTT
CASPGQNTEAFF
>TRBJ2-1|TRBV3-1|NA|NA
TGTGCCAGCAGCCAAGATATCCCTTGGGATGAGCAGTTCTTC
CASSQDIPWDEQFF
>TRBJ1-5|TRBV28|NA|NA
TGTGCCAGCAGTTTTCGGCCCTCCCCGGTGGCCAGTCCGGGACAAGGCGTGTCTCAGCCCCAGCATTTT
CASSFRPSPVASPGQGVSQPQHF
>TRBJ2-2|TRBV20-1|NA|NA
TGCAGTGCTAGTACCCCTAGTTTTAACACCGGGGAGCTGTTTTTT
CSASTPSFNTGELFF
>TRBJ2-7|TRBV28|NA|TRBD1
TGTGCCAGCAGTTTAAGGACAGGGGGCGTAAACCAGTACTTC
CASSLRTGGVNQYF
>TRBJ1-1|TRBV30|NA|TRBD1
TGTGCCTCTATACAGGGGCGCACTGAAGCTTTCTTT
CASIQGRTEAFF
>TRBJ2-5|TRBV27|NA|TRBD1
TGTGCCAGCAGTTTCACAAGGACAGGGCTGAGGGAGACCCAGTACTTC
CASSFTRTGLRETQYF
>TRBJ2-7|TRBV30|NA|NA
TGTGCCTGGGGGTTGGGGTATGGCGAGCAGTACTTC
CAWGLGYGEQYF